A selection of T cell receptor beta chains follows, all from one sample in a study of blood T cell repertoires in COVID-19. Clones were sequenced by immunoSEQ multiplex PCR, and TCRdb holds only the in-frame ones, with some missing. Altogether about 160,000 clones are present, roughly 80% being singletons, with the ten largest covering roughly 3.1%. What was sequenced was peripheral blood. The receptors stem from a man aged 65 to 85 with acute or convalescent COVID-19. The CDR3 runs from the conserved cysteine through the conserved F or W. A D gene is named only where the DNA matches it firmly. Where a row states a size, it is once, few, many or the class of an expanded clone; other rows omit it.

NA,TRBV2,TRBJ1-1,NA,CASTVQGPLMNTEAFF,TGTGCCAGCACCGTCCAGGGGCCCTTAATGAACACTGAAGCTTTCTTT
NA,TRBV27,TRBJ2-7,NA,CASSLSYEQYF,TGTGCCAGCAGCCTCTCCTACGAGCAGTACTTC
TRBD1,TRBV28,TRBJ1-2,NA,CASSLGPRRGHYGYTF,TGTGCCAGCAGTTTAGGCCCGCGAAGGGGGCACTATGGCTACACCTTC
TRBD1,TRBV9,TRBJ1-2,NA,CASSPRGGTGVAEGYTF,TGTGCCAGCAGCCCCCGGGGGGGGACAGGGGTTGCAGAAGGCTACACCTTC
NA,TRBV11-3,TRBJ2-1,NA,CASSLMGAHHNEQFF,TGTGCCAGCAGCTTAATGGGGGCGCACCACAATGAGCAGTTCTTC
NA,TRBV6-5,TRBJ1-2,NA,CASSQGWDSGYTF,TGTGCCAGCAGCCAAGGCTGGGACTCTGGCTACACCTTC
NA,TRBV28,TRBJ2-1,NA,CASSSPSEQFF,TGTGCCAGCAGTTCTCCTAGTGAGCAGTTCTTC
TRBD1,TRBV18,TRBJ2-2,NA,CASSPPGTGRTGELFF,TGTGCCAGCTCACCGCCCGGGACAGGGAGAACCGGGGAGCTGTTTTTT
NA,TRBV5-6,TRBJ2-7,NA,CASSFGGQYEQYF,TGTGCCAGCAGTTTTGGGGGACAATACGAGCAGTACTTC
TRBD1,TRBV7-2,TRBJ1-4,NA,CASSLGQGREKLFF,TGTGCCAGCAGCCTGGGACAGGGCCGCGAAAAACTGTTTTTT
NA,TRBV6-1,TRBJ1-2,NA,CASSEAGGARYGYTF,TGTGCCAGCAGTGAAGCTGGGGGGGCGCGCTATGGCTACACCTTC
TRBD1,TRBV3-1/TRBV3-2,TRBJ1-2,NA,CASSQGLTGAYGYTF,TGTGCCAGCAGCCAAGGATTGACAGGGGCCTATGGCTACACCTTC
NA,TRBV5-1,TRBJ2-7,few,CASSLGGSSYEQYF,TGCGCCAGCAGCTTGGGAGGGAGCTCCTACGAGCAGTACTTC
TRBD1,TRBV19,TRBJ2-5,NA,CASSMGTGEETQYF,TGTGCCAGTAGTATGGGAACAGGGGAAGAGACCCAGTACTTC
TRBD1,TRBV5-1,TRBJ2-5,NA,CASSFMPDRRFGETQYF,TGCGCCAGCAGTTTTATGCCGGACAGGAGGTTTGGAGAGACCCAGTACTTC
TRBD1,TRBV4-2,TRBJ1-2,NA,CASSPYVQGAGGYGYTF,TGTGCCAGCAGCCCCTATGTACAGGGGGCTGGAGGCTATGGCTACACCTTC
NA,TRBV28,TRBJ1-2,NA,CASRTTQGNGYTF,TGTGCCAGCAGGACGACACAGGGAAATGGCTACACCTTC
NA,TRBV19,TRBJ1-1,NA,CASSSRTPTVGTEAFF,TGTGCCAGTAGTTCCAGGACACCAACCGTGGGCACTGAAGCTTTCTTT
TRBD2,TRBV4-1,TRBJ2-1,NA,CASSQVFSGGADNEQFF,TGCGCCAGCAGCCAAGTTTTTAGCGGGGGGGCCGATAATGAGCAGTTCTTC
NA,TRBV12-3/TRBV12-4,TRBJ1-1,NA,CASSLALSEAFF,TGTGCCAGCAGTTTAGCGCTGAGTGAAGCTTTCTTT
TRBD1,TRBV11-2,TRBJ1-1,NA,CASSFPGTGVGNTEAFF,TGTGCCAGCAGCTTTCCCGGGACAGGGGTTGGAAACACTGAAGCTTTCTTT
TRBD1,TRBV7-2,TRBJ1-5,many,CASSLGRGQQPQHF,TGTGCCAGCAGCTTAGGCAGGGGGCAACAGCCCCAGCATTTT
NA,TRBV7-3,TRBJ2-2,NA,CASSRDNTGELFF,TGTGCCAGCAGCCGAGACAATACCGGGGAGCTGTTTTTT
NA,TRBV14,TRBJ2-3,NA,CASSQDWVRTQYF,TGTGCCAGCAGCCAAGACTGGGTGAGGACGCAGTATTTT
TRBD1,TRBV6-5,TRBJ2-7,NA,CASDRTGVQEQYF,TGTGCCAGCGATAGGACAGGGGTGCAAGAGCAGTACTTC
TRBD2,TRBV7-2,TRBJ2-3,few,CASSPDGIAGSTDTQYF,TGTGCCAGCAGCCCGGACGGTATAGCGGGGAGCACAGATACGCAGTATTTT
NA,TRBV4-2,TRBJ2-1,NA,CASSQDPGTYNEQFF,TGTGCCAGCAGCCAAGATCCGGGAACCTACAATGAGCAGTTCTTC